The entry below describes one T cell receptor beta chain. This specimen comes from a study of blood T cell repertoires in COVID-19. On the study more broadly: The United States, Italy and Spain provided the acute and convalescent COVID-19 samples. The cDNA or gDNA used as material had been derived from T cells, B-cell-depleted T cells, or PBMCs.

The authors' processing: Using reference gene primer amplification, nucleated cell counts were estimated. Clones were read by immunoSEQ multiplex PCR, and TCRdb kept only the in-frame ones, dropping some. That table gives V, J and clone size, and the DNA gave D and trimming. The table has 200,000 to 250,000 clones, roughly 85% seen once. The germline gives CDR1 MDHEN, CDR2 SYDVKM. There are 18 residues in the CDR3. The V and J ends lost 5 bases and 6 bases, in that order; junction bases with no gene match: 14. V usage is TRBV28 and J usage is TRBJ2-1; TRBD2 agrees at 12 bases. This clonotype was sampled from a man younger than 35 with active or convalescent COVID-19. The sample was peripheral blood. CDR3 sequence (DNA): TGTGCCAGCAGTCCCCGACTAGCGGGAGTTAGTAGGTTCAATGAGCAGTTCTTC. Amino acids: CASSPRLAGVSRFNEQFF.